This is a list of T cell receptor beta chains from one sample in a study of Graves' ophthalmopathy and Graves' hyperthyroidism. TCRdb itself ran the multiplex PCR reads through MiXCR, one entry per CDR3 protein. The sample yields over a million distinct CDR3 sequences, roughly 35% seen once. Sequences were obtained from peripheral blood or thyroid tissue (not recorded which). These TCRs come from an adult man with Graves' hyperthyroidism. CDR3s include the opening cysteine and the closing phenylalanine or tryptophan. The D gene is left open where the match is weak. Where a row states a size, it is once, few, many or the class of an expanded clone; other rows omit it.

j_call | v_call | d_call | clone_size | cdr3_nt | cdr3_aa
TRBJ1-2 | TRBV7-9 | TRBD1 | few | TGTGCCAGCAGCTTAGAAGGGGGCGCCCGGGATGGCTACACCTTC | CASSLEGGARDGYTF
TRBJ1-6 | TRBV10-3 | - | few | TGTGCCATCAGTTACAACTCCTATAATTCACCCCTCCACTTT | CAISYNSYNSPLHF
TRBJ2-7 | TRBV20-1 | - | - | TGCAGTGCAAATAGCGGTCCTCGGAATCAACACGAGCACTACTTC | CSANSGPRNQHEHYF
TRBJ1-6 | TRBV25-1 | - | once | TGTGCCCCTAATAGTGATTCACCCCTCCACTTT | CAPNSDSPLHF
TRBJ2-7 | TRBV4-1 | - | many | TGCGCCAGCAGCAAATGGGGTTCCTACGAGCAGTACTTC | CASSKWGSYEQYF
TRBJ2-5 | TRBV5-4 | - | - | TGTGCCAGCAGCTTGACTACCACGGAAGAGACCCAGTACTTC | CASSLTTTEETQYF
TRBJ2-2 | TRBV12-3/TRBV12-4 | - | - | TGTGCCGGCCAGTTAGGGGACGGGGAGCTGTTTTTT | CAGQLGDGELFF
TRBJ2-7 | TRBV25-1 | TRBD1 | - | TGTGCCAGCAGTGGCCCCTTGTTGTCACCCCGGGACAGGGGTACCTACGAGCAGTACTTC | CASSGPLLSPRDRGTYEQYF
TRBJ1-1 | TRBV25-1 | - | many | TGTGCCAGCATGTGGCGGGTCGGCACTGAAGCTTTCTTT | CASMWRVGTEAFF
TRBJ2-6 | TRBV7-2 | TRBD1 | - | TGTGCCAGCAGCTCCCGGGACAGGGGACTGAGAGGGGCCAACGTCCTGACTTTC | CASSSRDRGLRGANVLTF
TRBJ2-5 | TRBV7-2 | TRBD2 | - | TGCGCCAGCAGCCACGACGTGACAGCGGGAGTGCACGAGACCCAGTACTTC | CASSHDVTAGVHETQYF
TRBJ2-5 | TRBV3-1 | - | - | TGTGCCAGCAGCCAAAGTCCAGCGGCCATGGAGACCCAGTACTTC | CASSQSPAAMETQYF
TRBJ2-5 | TRBV20-1 | - | few | TGCAGTGCTAGAGGGGCTGAGAGGGACCGGAGAGAGACCCAGTACTTC | CSARGAERDRRETQYF
TRBJ2-7 | TRBV20-1 | - | - | TGCAGTGCTATCCCGACAGGCACCTACGAGCAGTACTTC | CSAIPTGTYEQYF
TRBJ1-5 | TRBV7-8 | TRBD1 | many | TGTGCCAGCTCCTTGCGACCATTAACCGGGACAGGGGGACCTTCGGGGCAGCCCCAGCATTTT | CASSLRPLTGTGGPSGQPQHF
TRBJ2-5 | TRBV11-2 | TRBD2 | many | TGTGCCAGCAGCTTAGTCGCAGCGGGATGGCAAGAGACCCAGTACTTC | CASSLVAAGWQETQYF
TRBJ1-5 | TRBV10-3 | - | many | TGTGCCATCAGTCTATATAGCAATCAGCCCCAGCATTTT | CAISLYSNQPQHF
TRBJ2-7 | TRBV5-1 | - | many | TGCGCCAGCAGCTTTTTTGGAGACTACGAGCAGTACTTC | CASSFFGDYEQYF
TRBJ2-5 | TRBV29-1 | - | many | TGCAGCGTTGTTGTCGGATTGGATCACCACTTC | CSVVVGLDHHF
TRBJ2-7 | TRBV7-8 | - | few | TGTGCCAGCAGCCCCCCCGGTGTCGACACCTACGAGCAGTACTTC | CASSPPGVDTYEQYF
TRBJ2-7 | TRBV29-1 | - | many | TGCAGCAGTGACTCCGGGCAGGGTTACGAGCAGTACTTC | CSSDSGQGYEQYF
TRBJ2-5 | TRBV5-6 | TRBD2 | few | TGTGCCAGCAGCCCCGGGGGGATTCGGGAGACCCAGTACTTC | CASSPGGIRETQYF
TRBJ2-2 | TRBV29-1 | TRBD1 | many | TGCAGCGTTGAAGGGGACAGGGGGCTTTCGAACACCGGGGAGCTGTTTTTT | CSVEGDRGLSNTGELFF
TRBJ2-7 | TRBV25-1 | - | - | TGTGCCAGTTCCTCCGGGAAACTCTACGAGCAGTACTTC | CASSSGKLYEQYF
TRBJ1-5 | TRBV12-3/TRBV12-4 | - | many | TGTGCCAGCAGTAGGGAGGATAGCAATCAGCCCCAGCATTTT | CASSREDSNQPQHF
TRBJ2-7 | TRBV6-5 | TRBD1 | few | TGTGCCAGCAGTTACGGGACAGGGTCGGGCTACGAGCAGTACTTC | CASSYGTGSGYEQYF